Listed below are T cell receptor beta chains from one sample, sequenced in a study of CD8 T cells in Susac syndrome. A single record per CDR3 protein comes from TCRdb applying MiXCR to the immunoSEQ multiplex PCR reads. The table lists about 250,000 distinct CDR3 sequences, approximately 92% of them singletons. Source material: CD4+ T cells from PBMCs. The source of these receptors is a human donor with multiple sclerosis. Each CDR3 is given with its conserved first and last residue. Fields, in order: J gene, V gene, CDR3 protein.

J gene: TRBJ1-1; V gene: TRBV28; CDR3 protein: CASRLTGNRDTEAFF
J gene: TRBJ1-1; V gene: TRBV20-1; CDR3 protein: CSAYMNTEAFF
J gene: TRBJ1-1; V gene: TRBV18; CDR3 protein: CASAGQRGRTEAFF
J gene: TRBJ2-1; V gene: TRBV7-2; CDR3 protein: CASNPSGSRHEQFF
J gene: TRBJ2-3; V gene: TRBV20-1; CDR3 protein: CSASTDTQYF
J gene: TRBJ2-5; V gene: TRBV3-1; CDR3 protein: CASSLSVSRDRRTQYF
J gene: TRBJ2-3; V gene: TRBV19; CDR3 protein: CASSIGEDTQYF
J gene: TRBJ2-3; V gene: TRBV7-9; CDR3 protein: CASSRDFFTDTQYF
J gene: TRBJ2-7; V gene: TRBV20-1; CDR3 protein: CSARDARLSSYEQYF
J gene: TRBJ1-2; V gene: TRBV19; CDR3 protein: CASSVPRAQGYGYTF
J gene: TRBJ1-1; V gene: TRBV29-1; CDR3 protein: CSVEALVRGEITEAFF
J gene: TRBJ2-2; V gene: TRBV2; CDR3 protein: CARRTGPNTGELFF
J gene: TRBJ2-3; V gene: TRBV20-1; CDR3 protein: CSAQKYGTSGGSTDTQYF
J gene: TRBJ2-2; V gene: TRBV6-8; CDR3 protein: CASACVGASGELFF
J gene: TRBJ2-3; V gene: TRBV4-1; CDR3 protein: CASSQVMGLDTQYF
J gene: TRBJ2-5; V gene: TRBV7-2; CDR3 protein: CASTPMTGVQETQYF
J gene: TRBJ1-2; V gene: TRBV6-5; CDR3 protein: CASSYSGQLNYGYTF
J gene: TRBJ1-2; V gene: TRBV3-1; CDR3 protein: CASRTGTGPLYGYTF
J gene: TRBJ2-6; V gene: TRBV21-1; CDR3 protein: CASRGGDPRRSGANVLTF
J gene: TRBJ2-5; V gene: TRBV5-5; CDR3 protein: CASSSLIDRGIRETQYF
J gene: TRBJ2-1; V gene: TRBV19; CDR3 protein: CASLTHYNEQFF
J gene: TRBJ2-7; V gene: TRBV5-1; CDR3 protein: CASSLNSLSSYEQYF
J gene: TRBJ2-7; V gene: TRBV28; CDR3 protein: CASSSGGAGEQYF
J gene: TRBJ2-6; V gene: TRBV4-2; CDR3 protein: CASSQARGGSGANVLTF
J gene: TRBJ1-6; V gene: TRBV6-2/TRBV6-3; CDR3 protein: CASSYLLGEGSPLHF
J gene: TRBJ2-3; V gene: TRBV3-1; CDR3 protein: CASSQVASRPDTQYF
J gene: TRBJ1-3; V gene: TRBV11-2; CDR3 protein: CASSLGGPNTIYF
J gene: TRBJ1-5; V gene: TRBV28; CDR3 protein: CASTLTGTGWGSGNQPQHF
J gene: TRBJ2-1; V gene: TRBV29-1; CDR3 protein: CSVEIEQFF
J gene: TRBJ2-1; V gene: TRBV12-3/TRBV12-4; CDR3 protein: CASSLLAEQFF
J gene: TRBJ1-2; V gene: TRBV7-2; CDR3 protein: CASSSGRPSNYGYTF
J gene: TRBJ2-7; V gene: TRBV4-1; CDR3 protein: CASSQDAGTSYEQYF
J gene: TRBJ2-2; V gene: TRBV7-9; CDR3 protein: CALTRGRANTGELFF
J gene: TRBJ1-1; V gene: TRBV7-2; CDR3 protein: CASSLGFTEAFF
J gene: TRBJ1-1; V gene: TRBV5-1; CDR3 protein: CASSLDGQRNTEAFF
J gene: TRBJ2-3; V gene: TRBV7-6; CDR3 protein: CASSPTPRDATDTQYF
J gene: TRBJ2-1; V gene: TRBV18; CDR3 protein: CASSRLDGNEQFF
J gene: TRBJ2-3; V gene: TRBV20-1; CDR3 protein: CSARAGETSTDTQYF
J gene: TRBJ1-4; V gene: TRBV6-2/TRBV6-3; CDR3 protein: CASSSTSLDRNEKLFF
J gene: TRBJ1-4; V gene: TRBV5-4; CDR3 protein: CASSLDPWPRNEKLFF
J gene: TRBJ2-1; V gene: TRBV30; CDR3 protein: CAWSVSSGYEQFF
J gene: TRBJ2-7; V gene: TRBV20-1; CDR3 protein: CSARAQGHEQYF
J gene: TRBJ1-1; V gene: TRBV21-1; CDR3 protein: CASSKRADNTEAFF
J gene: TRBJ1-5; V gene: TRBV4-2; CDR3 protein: CASSQEGSNQPQHF
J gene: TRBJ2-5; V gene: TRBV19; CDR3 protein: CASSRTGDPRETQYF
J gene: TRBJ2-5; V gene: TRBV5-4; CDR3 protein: CASSSGERSAETQYF
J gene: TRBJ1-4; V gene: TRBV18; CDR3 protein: CASSGDSPPVKLFF
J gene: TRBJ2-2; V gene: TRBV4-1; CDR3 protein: CASSQVPPEDTGELFF
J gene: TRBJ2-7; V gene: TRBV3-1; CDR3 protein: CASSQGVAGVGEQYF
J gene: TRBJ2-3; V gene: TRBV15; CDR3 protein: CATSRNPISSDTQYF
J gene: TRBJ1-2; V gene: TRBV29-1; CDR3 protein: CSVEDRYRGGTYGYTF
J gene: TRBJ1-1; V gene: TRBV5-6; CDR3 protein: CASSLALEAFF
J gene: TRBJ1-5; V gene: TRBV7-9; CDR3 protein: CASSLAADSYQPQHF
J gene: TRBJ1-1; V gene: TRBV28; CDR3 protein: CASSLGPGQENTEAFF
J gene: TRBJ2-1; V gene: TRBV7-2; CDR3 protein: CASSLGPVNEQFF
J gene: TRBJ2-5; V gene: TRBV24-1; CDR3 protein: CATSQGGMVGETQYF
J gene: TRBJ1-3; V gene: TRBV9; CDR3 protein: CASSSDPRGAGNTIYF
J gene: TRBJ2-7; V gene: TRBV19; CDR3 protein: CASSSLASYEQYF
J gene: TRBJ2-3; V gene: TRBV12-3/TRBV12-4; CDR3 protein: CASSSAGGKTDTQYF